Below, 31 T cell receptor beta chains from the same sample are listed, as sequenced in a study of T-cell reconstitution after alpha-beta-depleted transplantation in children listed by TCRdb under 2016. The treatment or condition label for this specimen denotes: allogeneic hematopoietic cell transplantation with graft depleted of TCRalphabeta T cells and CD19 B cells. Library prep was done by PCR. Sequencing was performed on an Illumina HiSeq 2500. Molecular barcoding was employed in the preparation of TCR libraries, with unique molecular identifiers being used to normalize TCRbeta repertoire quantification. The raw public reads went through TCRdb reprocessing: fastp at Q25, MiXCR clone calling, in-frame beta chains kept. Entries that share a CDR3 protein sequence are merged under the most common genes and DNA. The table for this sample lists 440,000 or so distinct CDR3 sequences; roughly two fifths of them were counted only once. The ten biggest clones cover around 29% of the sample.

Sample: PBMCs, taken before TCRalphabeta/CD19-depleted stem cell transplant. Receptors were obtained from a girl aged 2 to 9 with aplastic anemia, due to receive a stem cell transplant.

This chain links TRBV5-6 with TRBJ1-1, with D possibly being TRBD1 (5 bases). The CDR3 extends over 17 amino acids. Germline V lookup: CDR1 SGHDT, CDR2 YYEEEE. The V and J ends lost 4 bases and 5 bases respectively, with 24 bases between them. As DNA, the CDR3 is TGTGCCAGCAGCGCCGGGACCGTCGGGGCTATTGGAACTGAAGCTTTCTTT. Translated, it gives CASSAGTVGAIGTEAFF.

In DNA, the CDR3 is TGCAGCGTTGCCGCCCTAGCGGGGGGCACAGATACGCAGTATTTT. It yields the protein CSVAALAGGTDTQYF. This sequence joins TRBV29-1 and TRBJ2-3, with 10 bases fitting TRBD2. CDR3 length: 15 amino acids. V shed 4 bases and J 1 base; nucleotides not matched to a gene: 5. CDR1 and CDR2 from the germline V gene are SQVTM and ANQGSEA.

This clonotype has ten or more counts. The chain uses TRBV7-9 and TRBJ2-7, with D possibly being TRBD2 (5 bases). Germline CDR1 SEHNR, CDR2 FQNEAQ (reference sequence). Trimming took 4 bases from V and 2 from J, leaving 12 bases between them. The CDR3 spans 14 residues. The CDR3 sequence is CASSSNRGTYEQYF. In nucleotides, the CDR3 is TGTGCCAGCAGCTCCAACCGGGGAACCTACGAGCAGTACTTC.

This clonotype was picked up many times. The chain couples TRBV5-1 to TRBJ1-1; D remains unclear. The V end lost 0 bases, the J end lost 0 bases, and 15 bases lay between the germline ends. Germline loops: CDR1 SGHRS, CDR2 YFSETQ. There are 17 residues in the CDR3. The CDR3 sequence is CASSLAPGRPMNTEAFF. DNA for the CDR3: TGCGCCAGCAGCTTGGCTCCAGGACGACCCATGAACACTGAAGCTTTCTTT.

In its sample, this clonotype was seen many times. J is TRBJ2-7 and V is TRBV12-3 or TRBV12-4; 8 positions agree with TRBD2. With V trimmed by 4 bases and J by 4 bases, 6 bases remained unmatched. This CDR3 has 14 residues. CDR3 loop: CASSSAGVPYEQYF. CDR3 coding DNA: TGTGCCAGCAGTTCAGCGGGAGTTCCTTACGAGCAGTACTTC.

This clonotype showed up just a few times. The gene calls are TRBV5-1 and TRBJ1-1, with D tentatively TRBD1 (6 bases). Germline CDR1 reads SGHRS; CDR2 reads YFSETQ. This CDR3 region has 14 residues. Trimming cost V 0 bases and J 4 bases, with 10 bases left between them. The DNA for the CDR3 is TGCGCCAGCAGCTTGGAACAGGGATCCACTGAAGCTTTCTTT. Translation gives CASSLEQGSTEAFF.

This clonotype occurred many times. The V gene is TRBV29-1, the J gene TRBJ2-7; 11 bases line up with TRBD1. V lost 6 bases and J lost 7; bases outside the gene matches: 5. The CDR3 totals 12 residues. Germline V lookup: CDR1 SQVTM, CDR2 ANQGSEA. The CDR3 reads CSVDRGRGEQYF. The CDR3 coding sequence is TGCAGCGTGGACAGGGGGCGGGGAGAGCAGTACTTC.

This clonotype has a count of ten or more. The chain uses TRBV19 and TRBJ2-7; 8 nucleotides line up with TRBD1. The germline gives CDR1 LNHDA, CDR2 SQIVND (reference sequence). The V gene end was trimmed by 4 bases and the J gene end by 2 bases; junction bases not matched to a gene: 4. There are 14 residues in the CDR3. The DNA of the CDR3 is TGTGCCAGTAGTACCCTGGGACAGGCCTACGAGCAGTACTTC. It yields the protein CASSTLGQAYEQYF.

This clonotype came up many times. The J gene is TRBJ2-1, the V gene TRBV28, with D perhaps assigned TRBD1 or TRBD2 (5 bases each). CDR1 and CDR2 from the germline V gene are MDHEN and SYDVKM. V lost 5 bases and J lost 3, with 17 bases in between. The CDR3 runs to 16 residues. CDR3 coding DNA: TGTGCCAGCAGTACCCTGTTGGGTGGGGGCTACAATGAGCAGTTCTTC. This codes for CASSTLLGGGYNEQFF.

This clonotype appeared many times. The chain uses TRBV24-1 and TRBJ2-1; D is undetermined. This CDR3 region has 17 residues. Germline V CDR1 and CDR2: KGHDR, SFDVKD. The ends were cut back, 4 bases at V and 0 bases at J, with 15 bases in the middle. In nucleotides, the CDR3 is TGTGCCACCAGTGACAGATATTTAGGTAGCTCCTACAATGAGCAGTTCTTC. Its protein is CATSDRYLGSSYNEQFF.

This clonotype has only a few counts. The CDR3 DNA is TGTGCCAGCAGCTTAGGCTCAAGGAGCACCGGGGAGCTGTTTTTT. Amino acids: CASSLGSRSTGELFF. This rearrangement joins TRBV7-6 to TRBJ2-2; no definite D call. Germline-derived CDR1 and CDR2 are SGHVS and FNYEAQ. This CDR3 contains 15 residues. Deletions cut 1 base from V and 4 bases from J, with 10 bases between.

This clonotype was recorded once. The V gene is TRBV5-5, the J gene TRBJ2-6; possibly TRBD1 for D (5 bases). The germline CDR1 and CDR2 sequences are SGHKS and YYEKEE (reference sequence). There are 15 residues in the CDR3. V dropped 0 bases and J dropped 4 bases, with 8 bases sitting between them. The CDR3 DNA reads as TGTGCCAGCAGCTTGGCAGGGTTGGGGGCCAACGTCCTGACTTTC. It is translated as CASSLAGLGANVLTF.

The gene calls are TRBV7-8 and TRBJ1-5, with TRBD1 identical over 11 bases. With 3 bases clipped from V and 7 bases from J, the junction kept 8 bases outside the gene matches. Germline CDR1 and CDR2: SGHVS and FQNEAQ. This CDR3 has 16 amino acids. The CDR3 protein is CASSFLRGTGGQPQHF. The CDR3, as DNA: TGTGCCAGCAGCTTCCTCCGAGGGACAGGGGGGCAGCCCCAGCATTTT.

The chain recombines TRBV20-1 with TRBJ2-7, with D perhaps TRBD1 (6 bases). The CDR3 has 16 amino acids. The germline CDR1 and CDR2 sequences are DFQATT and SNEGSKA (reference sequence). V lost 4 bases to trimming and J lost 2 bases, with 21 bases between them. The CDR3 DNA reads as TGCAGTGCTATCAACCTCGTCGGACAGCAGCCCTACGAGCAGTACTTC. It codes for CSAINLVGQQPYEQYF.

The chain links TRBV6-5 to TRBJ2-1; D not certain. The germline V gene encodes CDR1 MNHEY and CDR2 SVGAGI. The CDR3 has 15 residues. The V and J ends lost 0 bases and 4 bases respectively, with 10 bases between them. CDR3 nucleotide sequence: TGTGCCAGCAGTTACTCGGCTGCGACTTACAATGAGCAGTTCTTC. This translates into CASSYSAATYNEQFF.

The chain couples TRBV9 to TRBJ2-1; a possible D gene is TRBD2 (7 bases). CDR1 is SGDLS and CDR2 is YYNGEE in the germline V gene. The CDR3 covers 14 residues. The ends were cut back, 10 bases at V and 4 bases at J, with 18 bases in the middle. CDR3 sequence: CALGQGRGYNEQFF. As DNA, the CDR3 is TGTGCCCTAGGCCAGGGGCGGGGGTACAATGAGCAGTTCTTC.

A remark on this clonotype: It may be a read error: a sequence one base away is much more abundant. The gene calls are TRBV12-3 or TRBV12-4 and TRBJ1-2; 7 nucleotides agree with TRBD1. CDR3 size: 14 residues. In nucleotides, the CDR3 is TGTGCCAACAGTTCCTCCGGGACAGCCTATGGCTACACCTTC. Its protein is CANSSSGTAYGYTF.

The chain uses TRBV5-1 and TRBJ2-6; no definite D call. The CDR3 runs to 16 residues. Trimming shortened V by 4 bases and J by 0 bases, and 11 bases separated the two germline ends. Germline V gene lookup returns CDR1 SGHRS and CDR2 YFSETQ. CDR3 region: CASSLLGDSGANVLTF. The CDR3 DNA sequence: TGCGCCAGCAGCCTACTTGGAGACTCTGGGGCCAACGTCCTGACTTTC.

This rearrangement joins TRBV20-1 to TRBJ1-2; 12 bases line up with TRBD1. Losses at the gene ends were 1 base for V and 8 bases for J; bases not matched to a gene: 8. Germline-derived CDR1 and CDR2 are DFQATT and SNEGSKA (reference sequence). This CDR3 is 15 amino acids long. The CDR3 nucleotides are TGCAGTGCTAGAGCCCCGGGACAGGGGGCATGGGGCTACACCTTC. It is translated as CSARAPGQGAWGYTF.

There are a few counts of this clonotype. The rearrangement links TRBV7-2 to TRBJ2-3; either TRBD1 or TRBD2 may fit D (5 bases each). CDR3 length: 14 amino acids. V lost 3 bases and J 6 bases, leaving 13 bases between the germline ends. Germline lookup yields CDR1 SGHTA and CDR2 FQGNSA. CDR3 sequence: CASSFDKGTDTQYF. In nucleotides, the CDR3 is TGTGCCAGCAGCTTTGACAAGGGGACCGATACGCAGTATTTT.

Ten or more counts support this clonotype. The V call is TRBV20-1, the J call TRBJ2-3; 8 bases agree with TRBD2. The CDR3 extends over 14 amino acids. Trimming took 5 bases from V and 1 from J; bases not matched to a gene: 5. Germline-derived CDR1 and CDR2 are DFQATT and SNEGSKA (reference sequence). The CDR3 reads CSAAAGVGTDTQYF. The CDR3 DNA reads TGCAGTGCTGCAGCGGGAGTAGGCACAGATACGCAGTATTTT.

This chain links TRBV7-2 with TRBJ2-5, with D unclear. Per germline, CDR1 SGHTA and CDR2 FQGNSA. The CDR3 covers 16 residues. V shed 3 bases and J shed 3 bases, with 17 bases lying between them. The CDR3 region is CASSFNSGLIKETQYF. CDR3 DNA sequence: TGTGCCAGCAGCTTCAATTCGGGCTTAATTAAAGAGACCCAGTACTTC.

This clonotype occurred a few times. This chain joins TRBV7-9 and TRBJ1-6, with D unclear. CDR3 size: 15 residues. V was clipped by 5 bases and J by 7 bases, with 15 bases between them. Germline CDR1 reads SEHNR; CDR2 reads FQNEAQ (reference sequence). The CDR3 here is CASSPRWAENSPLHF. The CDR3 nucleotides read TGTGCCAGCAGCCCTCGGTGGGCCGAGAATTCACCCCTCCACTTT.

This clonotype has a handful of counts. The chain links TRBV10-3 to TRBJ2-5; possibly TRBD1 for D (6 bases). Trimming stripped 4 bases from V and 2 bases from J, with 11 bases between. CDR1 is ENHRY, CDR2 SYGVKD, per germline. This CDR3 is built from 14 residues. CDR3 in amino acids: CAISGTGQQETQYF. The CDR3 coding sequence is TGTGCCATCAGTGGTACAGGGCAGCAAGAGACCCAGTACTTC.

The chain uses TRBV6-1 and TRBJ1-1; TRBD1 aligns across 9 bases. This CDR3 comprises 14 residues. V trimming: 6 bases; J trimming: 11 bases; junction bases outside the gene matches: 13. Germline loops: CDR1 MNHNS, CDR2 SASEGT. DNA of the CDR3: TGTGCCAGCAGGGATTGGGGACAGGGTGACTTGGCTTTCTTT. This codes for CASRDWGQGDLAFF.

A few counts support this clonotype. The chain couples TRBV12-3 or TRBV12-4 to TRBJ1-1, with 7 bases identical to TRBD1. V shed 2 bases and J 1 base; nucleotides not matched to a gene: 7. This CDR3 contains 16 residues. The CDR3 protein is CASSLPARTGNTEAFF. The CDR3 region has the DNA TGTGCCAGCAGTTTACCCGCCCGGACAGGGAACACTGAAGCTTTCTTT.

V is TRBV5-1 and J is TRBJ2-3; 8 bases are a match to TRBD2. The V segment lost 0 bases and the J segment 2 bases; nucleotides outside the gene matches: 11. The CDR3 runs 18 residues. Germline CDR1 SGHRS, CDR2 YFSETQ. The CDR3 coding sequence is TGCGCCAGCAGCTTGGCCCTGGTATTAGCGGGGACCACAGATACGCAGTATTTT. Residues: CASSLALVLAGTTDTQYF. The full variable domain, in which reference TRBV5-1 and TRBJ2-3 provide the parts outside the CDR3, is KAGVTQTPRYLIKTRGQQVTLSCSPISGHRSVSWYQQTPGQGLQFLFEYFSETQRNKGNFPGRFSGRQFSNSRSEMNVSTLELGDSALYLCASSLALVLAGTTDTQYFGPGTRLTVL.

The chain links TRBV15 to TRBJ2-7; D is tentatively TRBD1 or TRBD2 (5 bases each). V lost 0 bases to trimming and J lost 1 base, with 16 bases between them. The length of the CDR3 is 17 residues. The germline V gene has CDR1 LNHNV and CDR2 YYDKDF (reference sequence). The CDR3 sequence: CATSREEVTEQSYEQYF. For the CDR3, the DNA is TGTGCCACCAGCAGAGAGGAGGTGACAGAACAATCCTACGAGCAGTACTTC.

This clonotype was picked up a small number of times. V usage is TRBV5-1 and J usage is TRBJ2-1; D is ambiguous. Trimming pared 9 bases from V and 7 bases from J, leaving 20 bases between. Germline V CDR1 and CDR2: SGHRS, YFSETQ. This CDR3 has 14 residues. The CDR3 sequence: CATRPYQESNEQFF. The CDR3 DNA reads TGCGCCACCCGACCTTACCAGGAATCGAATGAGCAGTTCTTC.

This clonotype was picked up many times. V gene TRBV28 combines with J gene TRBJ2-7; 8 bases agree with TRBD2. J lost 3 bases, V lost 5 bases, and 15 bases had no gene match. This CDR3 is 17 amino acids long. Germline V lookup: CDR1 MDHEN, CDR2 SYDVKM. For the CDR3, the DNA is TGTGCCAGCAGTGACCCGAGCGGGAGAGAAAGGATCTACGAGCAGTACTTC. Its protein is CASSDPSGRERIYEQYF.

The sample holds many counts of this clonotype. The gene calls are TRBV20-1 and TRBJ2-5, with D unresolved. This CDR3 comprises 11 residues. Germline V lookup: CDR1 DFQATT, CDR2 SNEGSKA (reference sequence). V lost 6 bases and J 5 bases, leaving 10 bases between the germline ends. In nucleotides, the CDR3 is TGCAGTGCGATCCCAGAGGAGACCCAGTACTTC. Translated, it gives CSAIPEETQYF.